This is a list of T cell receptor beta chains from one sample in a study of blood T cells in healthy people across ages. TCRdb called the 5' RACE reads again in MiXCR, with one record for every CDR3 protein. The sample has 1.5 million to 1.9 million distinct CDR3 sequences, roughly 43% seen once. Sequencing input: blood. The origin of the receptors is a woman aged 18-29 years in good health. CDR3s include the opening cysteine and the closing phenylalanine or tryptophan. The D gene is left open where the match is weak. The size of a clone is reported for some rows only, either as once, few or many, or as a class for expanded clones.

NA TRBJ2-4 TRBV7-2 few CASSLVLFPGSSFQYF TGTGCCAGCAGCTTAGTCCTATTCCCAGGGTCCTCTTTTCAGTACTTC
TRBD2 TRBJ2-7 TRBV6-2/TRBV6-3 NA CASSYSGSAYNEQYF TGTGCCAGCAGTTACAGCGGGAGCGCCTACAATGAGCAGTACTTC
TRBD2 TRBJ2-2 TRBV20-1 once CSARDTSGIYGGELFF TGCAGTGCTAGAGATACTAGCGGGATTTACGGCGGGGAGCTGTTTTTT
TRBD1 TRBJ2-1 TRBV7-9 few CASSFTGTGEHNEQFF TGTGCCAGCAGCTTCACCGGGACAGGAGAGCACAATGAGCAGTTCTTC
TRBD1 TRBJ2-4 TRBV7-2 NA CASGQAEAKNIQYF TGTGCCAGCGGACAGGCGGAGGCCAAAAACATTCAGTACTTC
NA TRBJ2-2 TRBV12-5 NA CASGSTQNTGELFF TGTGCTAGTGGTTCGACTCAAAACACCGGGGAGCTGTTTTTT
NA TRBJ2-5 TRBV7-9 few CASSLAGTSNQETQYF TGTGCCAGCAGCTTAGCGGGTACTAGCAACCAAGAGACCCAGTACTTC
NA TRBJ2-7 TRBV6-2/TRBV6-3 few CASAINTKSYEQYF TGTGCCAGCGCTATAAATACAAAATCCTACGAGCAGTACTTC
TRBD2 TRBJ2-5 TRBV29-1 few CSVSGAQETQYF TGCAGCGTAAGCGGGGCCCAAGAGACCCAGTACTTC
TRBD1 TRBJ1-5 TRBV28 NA CASSDRVGSNQPQHF TGTGCCAGCAGCGACAGGGTTGGCAGCAATCAGCCCCAGCATTTT
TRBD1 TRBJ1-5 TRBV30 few CAWNLGQGENQPQHF TGTGCCTGGAACCTCGGACAGGGGGAAAATCAGCCCCAGCATTTT
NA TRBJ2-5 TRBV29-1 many CSANRIGQIEETQYF TGCAGCGCAAACCGAATAGGACAGATAGAAGAGACCCAGTACTTC
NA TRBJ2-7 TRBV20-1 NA CSAGGGLPTGYEQYF TGCAGTGCTGGGGGTGGACTCCCGACCGGCTACGAGCAGTACTTC
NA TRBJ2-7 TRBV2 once CASSEAKDRLLDEQYF TGTGCCAGCAGTGAAGCTAAGGACCGACTGTTGGATGAGCAGTACTTC
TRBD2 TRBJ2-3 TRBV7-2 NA CASSLTSGVEWMPDTQYF TGTGCCAGCAGCTTAACTAGCGGGGTTGAGTGGATGCCAGATACGCAGTATTTT
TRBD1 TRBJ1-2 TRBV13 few CASSGPGQHYGYTF TGTGCCAGCAGCGGACCGGGACAGCACTATGGCTACACCTTC
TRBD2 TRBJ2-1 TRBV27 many CASSLGTSGLNEQFF TGTGCCAGCAGTCTTGGGACTAGCGGCCTAAATGAGCAGTTCTTC
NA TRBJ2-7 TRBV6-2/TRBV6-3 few CASSFPGKGIITYEQYF TGTGCCAGCAGTTTCCCGGGGAAAGGGATTATCACCTACGAGCAGTACTTC
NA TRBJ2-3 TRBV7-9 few CASSLGTTGQADTQYF TGTGCCAGCAGCTTAGGCACCACAGGGCAGGCAGATACGCAGTATTTT